This record covers a single T cell receptor (beta chain). Its target is unknown. The data are from a study of T-cell memory formation after mild COVID-19. General observations from the study: There were some responding clones in pre-infection memory, which suggested that cross-reactive memory had joined. Day 15 to 85 contracting clones showed balanced CD4/CD8; later expanders leaned CD4+.

Constant-segment primers were used for 5'RACE, and the resulting TCR alpha and TCR beta cDNA libraries carried sample barcodes and UMIs. TCRdb analysed the 5' RACE reads with MiXCR anew, one entry per CDR3 protein. The sample carries about 90,000 distinct CDR3 sequences, about 15% recorded once. Germline assignment: CDR1 SGHTA and CDR2 FQGNSA. The length of the CDR3 is 16 residues. J gave up 5 bases and V 1 base, and 8 bases lay outside the gene matches. The sequenced material came from PBMCs or a T cell subset sorted from them (not recorded which). The TCR sequence derives from a man younger than 35 who had mild COVID-19 (a few samples of this study predate the infection). Cell type and time point are not known. The V call is TRBV7-2, the J call TRBJ2-1, with 7 nucleotides matching TRBD2. The CDR3 region is CASSLVAGTINNEQFF. The CDR3 DNA is TGTGCCAGCAGCTTAGTAGCCGGGACTATCAACAATGAGCAGTTCTTC.